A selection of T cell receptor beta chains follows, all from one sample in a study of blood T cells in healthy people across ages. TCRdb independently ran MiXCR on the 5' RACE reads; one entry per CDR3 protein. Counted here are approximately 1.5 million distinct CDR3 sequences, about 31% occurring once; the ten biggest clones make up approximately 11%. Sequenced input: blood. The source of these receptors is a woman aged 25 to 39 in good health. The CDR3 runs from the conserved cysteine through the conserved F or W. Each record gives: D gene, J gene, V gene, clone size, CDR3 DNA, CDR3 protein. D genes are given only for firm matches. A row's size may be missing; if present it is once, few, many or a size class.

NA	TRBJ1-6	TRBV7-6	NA	TGTGCCAGCAGCCCCCAGACAGCCCGGTCACCCCTCCACTTT	CASSPQTARSPLHF
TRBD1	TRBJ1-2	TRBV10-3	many	TGTGCCATCAGTGAGCCCGGGACAGGGATTGGCTACACCTTC	CAISEPGTGIGYTF
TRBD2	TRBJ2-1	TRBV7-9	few	TGTGCCAGCAGCACCTTCCGCGGGAGGATCAATGAGCAGTTCTTC	CASSTFRGRINEQFF
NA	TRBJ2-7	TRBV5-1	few	TGCGCCAGCAGCTCTCTGGGGGACACCTCCTACGAGCAGTACTTC	CASSSLGDTSYEQYF
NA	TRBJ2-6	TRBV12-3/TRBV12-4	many	TGTGCCAGCAGCACTACGGCTGGGGCCAACGTCCTGACTTTC	CASSTTAGANVLTF
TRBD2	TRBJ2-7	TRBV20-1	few	TGCAGTGCCGGGGGGGTGCCCCCGGACGAGCAGTACTTC	CSAGGVPPDEQYF
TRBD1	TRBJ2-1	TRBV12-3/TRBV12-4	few	TGTGCCAGCAGTTGGACAGGGGGCGGGAATGAGCAGTTCTTC	CASSWTGGGNEQFF
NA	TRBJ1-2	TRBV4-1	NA	TGCGCCAGCAGCCAAGATTCGACGACGTCCTATGGCTACACCTTC	CASSQDSTTSYGYTF
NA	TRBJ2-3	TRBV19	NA	TGTGCCAGTAGTCCAGGACAGCCCCCAGATACGCAGTATTTT	CASSPGQPPDTQYF
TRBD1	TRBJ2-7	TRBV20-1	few	TGCAGTGCTAGAGATCTCCAGGGGGCTCGCTCCGAGCAGTACTTC	CSARDLQGARSEQYF
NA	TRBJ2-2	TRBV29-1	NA	TGCAGCTTCCTCAGGGAGAACACCGGGGAGCTGTTTTTT	CSFLRENTGELFF
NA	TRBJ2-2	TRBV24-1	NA	TGTGCCACCAGTGATTCCCACACCGGGGAGCTGTTTTTT	CATSDSHTGELFF
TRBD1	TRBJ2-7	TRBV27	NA	TGTGCCAGCAGTTATAAGACAGGGTCGGGTTCCTACGAGCAGTACTTC	CASSYKTGSGSYEQYF
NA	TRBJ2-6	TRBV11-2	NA	TGTGCCAGCAGCCCGAAGTTGGAAGGGGCCAACGTCCTGACTTTC	CASSPKLEGANVLTF
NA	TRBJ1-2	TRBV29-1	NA	TGCAGCGTTGTGGGGGGCGAAGCTATCTATGGCTACACCTTC	CSVVGGEAIYGYTF
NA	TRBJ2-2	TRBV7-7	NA	TGTGCCAGCAGTCATCCTAGTGAGTCAACTAGTGCCGGGGAGCTGTTTTTT	CASSHPSESTSAGELFF
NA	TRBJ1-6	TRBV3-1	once	TGTGCCAGCAATTTGCAGACGAATTCACCCCTCCACTTT	CASNLQTNSPLHF
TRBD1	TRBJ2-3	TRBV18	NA	TGTGCCAGCTCACCATCGGGACAGGACCCCACAGATACGCAGTATTTT	CASSPSGQDPTDTQYF
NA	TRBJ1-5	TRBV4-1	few	TGCGCCAGCAGCCAAGAACGAGGGTATAGCAATCAGCCCCAGCATTTT	CASSQERGYSNQPQHF
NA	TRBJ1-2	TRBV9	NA	TGTGCCAGCGGCGTAGAATCAGGCCGGGATGGCTACACCTTC	CASGVESGRDGYTF
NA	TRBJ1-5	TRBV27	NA	TGTGCCAGCAGTTTAATAGCGGCAGGAAGCAATCAGCCCCAGCATTTT	CASSLIAAGSNQPQHF
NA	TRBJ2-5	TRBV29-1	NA	TGCAGCGTTTCTGGGGTGACCCAGTACTTC	CSVSGVTQYF
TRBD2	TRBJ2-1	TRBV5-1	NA	TGCGCCAGCAGCCCCCTGTGGAGCGGGAGAGGGAATGAGCAGTTCTTC	CASSPLWSGRGNEQFF
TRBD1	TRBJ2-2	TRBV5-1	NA	TGCGCCAGCAGCTTGGGGATACAGGGGACGAACACCGGGGAGCTGTTTTTT	CASSLGIQGTNTGELFF
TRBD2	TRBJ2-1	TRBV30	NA	TGTGCCTGTTTAGCGGGGATACACAATGAGCAGTTCTTC	CACLAGIHNEQFF
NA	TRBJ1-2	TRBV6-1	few	TGTGCCAGCAGTGAATTCTCGACGGACGGTTCCTATGGCTACACCTTC	CASSEFSTDGSYGYTF
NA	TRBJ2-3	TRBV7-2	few	TGTGCCAGCAGCACCCGACGAGCTACGCAGTATTTT	CASSTRRATQYF
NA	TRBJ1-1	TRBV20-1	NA	TGCAGTGCTAGAGCAGGACCGCGGAGGGACACTGAAGCTTTCTTT	CSARAGPRRDTEAFF
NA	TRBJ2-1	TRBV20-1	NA	TGCAGCTCGACCGTGAACAGCGATGAGCAGTTCTTC	CSSTVNSDEQFF
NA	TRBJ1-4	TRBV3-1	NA	TGTGCCAGCAGTCTTCGACAGCCCGAAGAAAAACTGTTTTTT	CASSLRQPEEKLFF
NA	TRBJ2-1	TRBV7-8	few	TGTGCCAGCAGCACGAGGACTGGGACCTACAATGAGCAGTTCTTC	CASSTRTGTYNEQFF
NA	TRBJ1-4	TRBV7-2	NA	TGTGCCAGCAGCTTCACAACTAATGAAAAACTGTTTTTT	CASSFTTNEKLFF
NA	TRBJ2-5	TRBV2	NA	TGTGCCAGCAGTGCCCTAGGTGGGGGGATGGAGACCCAGTACTTC	CASSALGGGMETQYF